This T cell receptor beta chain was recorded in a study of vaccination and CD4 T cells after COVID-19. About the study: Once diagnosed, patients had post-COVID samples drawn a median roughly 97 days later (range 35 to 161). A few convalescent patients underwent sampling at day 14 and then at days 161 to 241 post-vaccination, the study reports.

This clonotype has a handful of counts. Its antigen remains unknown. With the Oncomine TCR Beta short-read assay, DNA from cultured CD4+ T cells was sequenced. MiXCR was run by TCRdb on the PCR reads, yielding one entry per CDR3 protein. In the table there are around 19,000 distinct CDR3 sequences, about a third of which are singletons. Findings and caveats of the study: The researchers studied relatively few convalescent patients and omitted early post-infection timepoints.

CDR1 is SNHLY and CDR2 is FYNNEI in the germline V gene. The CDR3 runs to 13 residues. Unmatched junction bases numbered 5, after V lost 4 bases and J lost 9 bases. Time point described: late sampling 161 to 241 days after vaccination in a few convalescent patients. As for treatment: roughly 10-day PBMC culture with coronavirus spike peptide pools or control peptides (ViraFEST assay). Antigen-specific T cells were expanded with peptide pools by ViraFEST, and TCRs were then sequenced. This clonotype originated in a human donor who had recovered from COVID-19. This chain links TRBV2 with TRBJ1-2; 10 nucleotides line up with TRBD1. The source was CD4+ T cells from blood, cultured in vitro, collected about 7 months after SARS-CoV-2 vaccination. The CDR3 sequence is CASSGQGAARYTF. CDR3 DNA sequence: TGTGCCAGCAGTGGACAGGGGGCAGCTCGCTACACCTTC.